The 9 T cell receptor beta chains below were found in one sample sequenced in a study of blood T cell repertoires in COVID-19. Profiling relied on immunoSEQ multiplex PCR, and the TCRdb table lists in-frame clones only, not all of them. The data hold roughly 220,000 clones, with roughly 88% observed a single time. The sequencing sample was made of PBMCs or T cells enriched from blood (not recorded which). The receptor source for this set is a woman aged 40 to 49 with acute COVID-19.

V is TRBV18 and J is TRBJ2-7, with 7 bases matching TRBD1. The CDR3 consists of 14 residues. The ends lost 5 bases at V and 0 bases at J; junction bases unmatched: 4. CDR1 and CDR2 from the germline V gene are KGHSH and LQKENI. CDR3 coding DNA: TGTGCCAGCTCAGAGTGGGACAGCTCCTACGAGCAGTACGTC. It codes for CASSEWDSSYEQYV.

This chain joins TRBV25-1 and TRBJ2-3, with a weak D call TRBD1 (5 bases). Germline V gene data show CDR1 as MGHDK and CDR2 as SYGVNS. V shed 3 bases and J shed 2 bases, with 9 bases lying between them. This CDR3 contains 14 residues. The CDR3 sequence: CASSETAPTDTQYF. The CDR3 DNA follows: TGTGCCAGCAGTGAGACAGCTCCCACAGATACGCAGTATTTT.

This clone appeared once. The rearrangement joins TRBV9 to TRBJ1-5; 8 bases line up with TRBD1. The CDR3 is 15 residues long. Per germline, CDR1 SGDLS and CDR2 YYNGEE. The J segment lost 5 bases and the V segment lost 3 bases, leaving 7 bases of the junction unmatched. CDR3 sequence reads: CASSEKDRAHQPQHF. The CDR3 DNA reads TGTGCCAGCAGCGAGAAGGACAGGGCCCATCAGCCCCAGCATTTT. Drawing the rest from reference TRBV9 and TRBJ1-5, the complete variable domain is DSGVTQTPKHLITATGQRVTLRCSPRSGDLSVYWYQQSLDQGLQFLIQYYNGEERAKGNILERFSAQQFPDLHSELNLSSLELGDSALYFCASSEKDRAHQPQHFGDGTRLSIL.

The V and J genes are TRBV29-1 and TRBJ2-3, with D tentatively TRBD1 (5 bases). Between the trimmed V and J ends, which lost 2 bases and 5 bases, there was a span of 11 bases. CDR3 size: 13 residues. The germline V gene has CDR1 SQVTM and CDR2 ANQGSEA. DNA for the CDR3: TGCAGCGTTGAACGCAGGGAAGGAGATACGCAGTATTTT. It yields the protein CSVERREGDTQYF.

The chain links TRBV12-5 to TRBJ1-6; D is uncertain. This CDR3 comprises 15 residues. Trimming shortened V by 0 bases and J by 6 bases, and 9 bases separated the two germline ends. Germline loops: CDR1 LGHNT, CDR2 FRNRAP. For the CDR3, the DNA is TGTGCTAGTGGTTTGGTCACCCTCGGTAATTCACCCCTCCACTTT. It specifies CASGLVTLGNSPLHF.

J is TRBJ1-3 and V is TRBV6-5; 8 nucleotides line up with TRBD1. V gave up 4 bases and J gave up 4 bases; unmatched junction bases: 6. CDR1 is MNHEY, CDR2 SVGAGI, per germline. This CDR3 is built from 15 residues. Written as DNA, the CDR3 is TGTGCCAGCAGTTCCATCGGGACAGGAGGAAACACCATATATTTT. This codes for CASSSIGTGGNTIYF.

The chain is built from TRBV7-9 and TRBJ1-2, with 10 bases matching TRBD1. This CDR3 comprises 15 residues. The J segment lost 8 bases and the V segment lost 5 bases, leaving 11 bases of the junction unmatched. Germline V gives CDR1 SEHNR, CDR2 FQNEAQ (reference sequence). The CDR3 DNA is TGTGCCAGCAGCCTATCCGGGACAGGGGTGGCAGGCTACACCTTC. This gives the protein CASSLSGTGVAGYTF.

The CDR3 coding sequence is TGTGCCAGCTCGTTATCCTCCGTTGGCTACACCTTC. Its translation is CASSLSSVGYTF. The chain recombines TRBV28 with TRBJ1-2; D call uncertain. Germline V gives CDR1 MDHEN, CDR2 SYDVKM. Trimming left V 8 bases short and J 7 bases short, with 14 bases between. CDR3 length: 12 amino acids.

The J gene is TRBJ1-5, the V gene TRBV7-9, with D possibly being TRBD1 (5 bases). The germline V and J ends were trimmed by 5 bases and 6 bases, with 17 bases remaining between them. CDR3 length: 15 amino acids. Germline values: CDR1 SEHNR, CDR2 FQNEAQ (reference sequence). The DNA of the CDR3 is TGTGCCAGCAGCCAGCCGGGGGTGCTGGGTCAGCCCCAGCATTTT. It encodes CASSQPGVLGQPQHF.